Listed here are 19 T cell receptor beta chains from one sample, sequenced in a study of control samples from healthy donors and cancer patients. Sequenced by immunoSEQ multiplex PCR; TCRdb stores in-frame clones only, minus some. Among about 65,000 clones listed, less than 95% were seen once. Source material: PBMCs. These TCRs come from a woman aged 45-59 years with colorectal cancer.

The rearrangement joins TRBV27 to TRBJ2-7; D ambiguous. Germline CDR1 reads MNHEY; CDR2 reads SMNVEV (reference sequence). The germline V and J ends were trimmed by 2 bases and 3 bases, with 11 bases remaining between them. The CDR3 has 14 residues. This CDR3 reads CASSLLGTDYEQYF. CDR3 nucleotides: TGTGCCAGCAGTTTACTGGGAACGGACTACGAGCAGTACTTC.

This chain links TRBV10-3 with TRBJ1-1, with 10 bases matching TRBD1. The germline CDR1 and CDR2 sequences are ENHRY and SYGVKD. This CDR3 contains 13 residues. V dropped 6 bases and J dropped 3; count of bases not matched to a gene: 1. In DNA, the CDR3 is TGTGCCATCAGCGGACAGGGGGACACTGAAGCTTTCTTT. Translation: CAISGQGDTEAFF.

The count of this clone is one. This chain joins TRBV14 and TRBJ1-1, with D possibly matching TRBD1 (5 bases). Trimming removed 4 bases at V and 2 bases at J, with 11 bases between. Germline CDR1 reads SGHDN; CDR2 reads FVKESK. This CDR3 has 14 residues. CDR3: CASSPRDLNTEAFF. The CDR3 bases are TGTGCCAGCAGCCCCCGGGACCTAAACACTGAAGCTTTCTTT.

The DNA for the CDR3 is TGTGCCAGTAGTAAGGGGACAGGCACGGACTATGGCTACACCTTC. Protein sequence: CASSKGTGTDYGYTF. The chain carries TRBV19 and TRBJ1-2; TRBD1 aligns across 8 bases. V gave up 4 bases and J gave up 3 bases; unmatched junction bases: 7. Per germline, CDR1 LNHDA and CDR2 SQIVND (reference sequence). The CDR3 is 15 amino acids.

V usage is TRBV5-4 and J usage is TRBJ2-5; 7 positions match TRBD1. V was pared by 4 bases and J by 5 bases, with 5 bases of the junction left unmatched. The V gene's germline CDR1 is SGHNT and CDR2 YYREEE (reference sequence). The CDR3 extends over 13 amino acids. This CDR3 is CASSLTGAETQYF. DNA of the CDR3: TGTGCCAGCAGCCTAACAGGGGCTGAGACCCAGTACTTC. Variable domain in full (rest from reference TRBV5-4 and TRBJ2-5): ETGVTQSPTHLIKTRGQQVTLRCSSQSGHNTVSWYQQALGQGPQFIFQYYREEENGRGNFPPRFSGLQFPNYSSELNVNALELDDSALYLCASSLTGAETQYFGPGTRLLVL.

The J gene is TRBJ1-1, the V gene TRBV19, with 9 bases aligning to TRBD1. Germline CDR1 LNHDA, CDR2 SQIVND (reference sequence). J was trimmed by 11 bases and V by 6 bases; bases with no gene match: 13. The CDR3 is made up of 14 amino acids. This chain's CDR3 is CASRPDRGPPGAFF. CDR3 nucleotides: TGTGCCAGTAGGCCGGACAGGGGACCGCCTGGGGCTTTCTTT.

The chain uses TRBV20-1 and TRBJ2-7; 8 bases line up with TRBD1. Germline assignment: CDR1 DFQATT and CDR2 SNEGSKA (reference sequence). Germline trimming cut 3 bases from V and 3 bases from J; bases unmatched to any gene: 10. The CDR3 is 15 amino acids. The CDR3 coding sequence is TGCAGTGCTAGTTCAGGACAGGGCTCGGACTACGAGCAGTACTTC. As protein: CSASSGQGSDYEQYF.

Worth noting for this clone: This specimen includes other DNA sequences encoding the same CDR3. The genes are TRBV7-3 and TRBJ2-2, with D tentatively TRBD2 (8 bases). V lost 2 bases and J 4 bases, leaving 17 bases between the germline ends. Germline CDR1 and CDR2: SGHTA and FQGTGA. The CDR3 covers 17 residues. The CDR3 region is CASSLFSGGGGTGELFF. The CDR3 nucleotides are TGTGCCAGCAGCTTATTTTCGGGAGGGGGCGGCACCGGGGAGCTGTTTTTT.

The rearrangement uses TRBV28 and TRBJ1-1, with 9 positions matching TRBD1. The CDR3 has 14 residues. With 7 bases clipped from V and 4 bases from J, the junction kept 7 bases outside the gene matches. Germline CDR1 is MDHEN and CDR2 is SYDVKM. The CDR3 loop is CASTRDRAGTEAFF. In nucleotides, the CDR3 is TGTGCCAGCACCAGGGACAGGGCCGGCACTGAAGCTTTCTTT.

The chain carries TRBV5-6 and TRBJ2-7; 9 bases line up with TRBD1. The CDR3 extends over 14 amino acids. Looked up from germline, CDR1 is SGHDT and CDR2 is YYEEEE. J lost 7 bases, V lost 4 bases, and 9 bases had no gene match. CDR3 in amino acids: CASSGTGTFGEQYF. The CDR3 DNA is TGTGCCAGCAGCGGGACAGGGACTTTTGGTGAGCAGTACTTC.

The V and J genes are TRBV28 and TRBJ2-7; D ambiguous. The germline V gene has CDR1 MDHEN and CDR2 SYDVKM. CDR3 length equals 14 residues. V was trimmed by 3 bases and J by 2 bases, leaving 11 bases between them. The CDR3 protein is CASSLWHLTYEQYF. In DNA form, the CDR3 reads TGTGCCAGCAGTTTGTGGCACCTTACCTACGAGCAGTACTTC.

The chain employs TRBV7-8 and TRBJ2-1, with 10 positions matching TRBD2. With 1 base clipped from V and 9 bases from J, the junction kept 9 bases outside the gene matches. The CDR3 covers 16 residues. The germline gives CDR1 SGHVS, CDR2 FQNEAQ. CDR3 sequence: CASSLVYQREGGEQFF. CDR3 nucleotides: TGTGCCAGCAGCTTAGTTTACCAGCGGGAGGGCGGTGAGCAGTTCTTC.

The CDR3 loop reads CASSKLAGGQETQYF. DNA for the CDR3: TGTGCCAGTAGTAAGCTAGCGGGGGGCCAAGAGACCCAGTACTTC. The chain has TRBV19 and TRBJ2-5; 11 bases line up with TRBD2. V lost 4 bases and J lost 1; bases outside the gene matches: 2. The CDR3 is 15 residues long. Germline V lookup: CDR1 LNHDA, CDR2 SQIVND (reference sequence).

The rearrangement uses TRBV30 and TRBJ1-1; maybe TRBD1 (6 bases). The CDR3 extends over 15 amino acids. V was shortened by 2 bases and J by 8 bases, with 21 bases between the two germline ends. The germline V gene encodes CDR1 GTSNPN and CDR2 SVGIG (reference sequence). CDR3 protein: CAWSRAGWGRGEAFF. CDR3 DNA sequence: TGTGCCTGGAGTCGCGCGGGCTGGGGGCGAGGAGAAGCTTTCTTT.

The chain couples TRBV27 to TRBJ1-1, with 9 positions matching TRBD1. Losses at the gene ends were 6 bases for V and 3 bases for J; bases not matched to a gene: 8. The CDR3 is made up of 15 amino acids. Germline V gene lookup returns CDR1 MNHEY and CDR2 SMNVEV (reference sequence). The CDR3 loop reads CASRTNRGPDTEAFF. The CDR3, as DNA: TGTGCCAGCAGGACCAACAGGGGGCCGGACACTGAAGCTTTCTTT.

The chain carries TRBV7-9 and TRBJ2-5, with D tentatively TRBD1 or TRBD2 (5 bases each). V lost 5 bases to trimming and J lost 13 bases, with 20 bases between them. Germline V lookup: CDR1 SEHNR, CDR2 FQNEAQ (reference sequence). The CDR3 is made up of 13 amino acids. In DNA form, the CDR3 reads TGTGCCAGCAGCCTGGGGGACGGGGTCCTGCGGTACTTC. It specifies CASSLGDGVLRYF.

V is TRBV5-1 and J is TRBJ1-1, with TRBD1 as a possible D gene (6 bases). Germline CDR1 is SGHRS and CDR2 is YFSETQ. CDR3 length: 14 residues. Trimming left V 3 bases short and J 0 bases short, with 9 bases between. CDR3 residues: CASSWGQLNTEAFF. CDR3 coding DNA: TGCGCCAGCAGCTGGGGACAACTGAACACTGAAGCTTTCTTT. Drawing the rest from reference TRBV5-1 and TRBJ1-1, the complete variable domain is KAGVTQTPRYLIKTRGQQVTLSCSPISGHRSVSWYQQTPGQGLQFLFEYFSETQRNKGNFPGRFSGRQFSNSRSEMNVSTLELGDSALYLCASSWGQLNTEAFFGQGTRLTVV.

The genes are TRBV30 and TRBJ1-5, with D possibly TRBD1 on 5 matching bases. The length of the CDR3 is 14 residues. Germline V gene data show CDR1 as GTSNPN and CDR2 as SVGIG (reference sequence). V shed 0 bases and J shed 3 bases, with 9 bases lying between them. Here the CDR3 reads CAWSVVDNNQPQHF. CDR3 coding DNA: TGTGCCTGGAGTGTAGTGGACAACAATCAGCCCCAGCATTTT.

The chain links TRBV11-2 to TRBJ2-2, with TRBD1 as a possible D gene (5 bases). V gave up 10 bases and J gave up 0 bases, with 9 bases separating them. The CDR3 covers 13 residues. Per the germline V gene, CDR1 is SGHAT and CDR2 is FQNNGV. The CDR3 DNA is TGTGCCACAAGGGGATCGAACACCGGGGAGCTGTTTTTT. Protein: CATRGSNTGELFF.